The sequence of this TCR beta chain was determined in a study of blood T cell repertoires in COVID-19 (dated by TCRdb to the early 2020s). Study-wide context: Samples covering the acute and convalescent phases of COVID-19 were provided by collaborators in the United States, Italy and Spain. Samples were obtained from the ongoing ImmuneRACE study (first 160 participants) and from about 1,300 subjects provided by 6 global collaborators. Where HLA class I and class II types were available, the types were taken from metadata supplied by the sample provider, not from assay-based typing. The repertoires were released in a freely available public database meant as a resource for research on the immune response to SARS-CoV-2. The dataset comprised deeply sampled blood TCRbeta repertoires from subjects exposed to, actively infected with, or recovered from COVID-19. The prospective study material was composed of cDNA or gDNA derived from T cells, B-cell-depleted T cells, or PBMCs. A de-identified subject ID, COVID-19 status, age in years and sex were almost always included in the sample metadata.

Overall results and qualifications from the work: The quantity of clinical and demographic metadata differed by source and by participant and was supplied without curation.

Concerning this clone itself: There is no known antigen for this receptor. Within one base of it there is no much larger clone, and no base qualities were kept.

The immunoSEQ Assay, a bias-controlled multiplex PCR, was used to amplify TCRbeta CDR3 regions from genomic DNA. The paper's data handling went like this. The number of nucleated cells in each sample was estimated by amplification of reference gene primers within the assay. To quantify the absolute abundance of each unique TCRbeta CDR3 rearrangement, sequence reads were collapsed and filtered. For each sample, productive Simpson clonality was calculated as the square root of Simpson's diversity index over productive rearrangements. TCRdb took this table from immuneACCESS and kept in-frame rearrangements with V and J called. Such tables lack part of the clones; where checked against another copy, unresolved V genes explain under half of the gap, and the rest is unexplained. Clonal size and the V and J genes are those of that table, whereas D and trimming came from the DNA. In this sample the table shows about 170,000 clones, around 80% of which occur a single time. The top ten hold around 10% of the sample.

The collaborating institutions used their own protocols to collect whole blood in K2EDTA tubes. For TCRbeta analysis, collaborators shipped samples in one of three forms: frozen whole blood, isolated PBMCs, or DNA extracted from either of those sample types. Trimming leaves V shorter by 3 bases and J shorter by 4 bases, with the junction holding 7 bases beyond the gene matches. The CDR3 sequence holds 14 residues, the cysteine and phenylalanine included. Here the CDR3 DNA is all that survives: 42 bases in frame from base 1. CDR1 and CDR2, looked up from the germline V gene (reference sequence), are DFQATT and SNEGSKA.

The specimen sequenced was peripheral blood. The sequence was collected from an elderly woman with active or convalescent COVID-19. The sequence joins TRBV20-1 to TRBJ1-2; 8 bases in the middle match TRBD1. The DNA sequence is given as TGCAGTGCTAGTTCAGGGGGCTTCAGCTATGGCTACACCTTC. This is translated as CSASSGGFSYGYTF.